This TCR beta chain originates from a study of PD-1 blockade in classical Hodgkin lymphoma. The table came from immunoSEQ multiplex PCR; TCRdb's copy has only in-frame clones and leaves some out. Here the sample spans about 12,000 clones, around 85% being singletons. Whole-study findings and limits: CD8+ TCR diversity did not rise significantly by C4D1, unlike CD4+. Newly diagnosed and completely responding patients shared comparable baseline diversity. Nivolumab initiation under 1 year post-ASCT meant exclusion. As was reported, newly diagnosed patients showed lower baseline TCR diversity than healthy donors did.

Notes on this clone: Its antigen remains unidentified.

No patient escaped relapse after autologous stem cell transplantation, and brentuximab vedotin exposure varied. Magnetic negative selection was used to purify CD4+ T cells from PBMCs that had been thawed. The CDR3 is 11 residues long. The germline gives CDR1 LGHNA, CDR2 YNFKEQ. Deletions cut 3 bases from V and 5 bases from J, with 5 bases between. The chain joins TRBV4-2 to TRBJ2-7, with D unresolved. The receptor was derived from a human donor with classical Hodgkin lymphoma. The material sequenced was CD4+ T cells from blood, taken at baseline. The CDR3 region has the DNA TGTGCCAGCAGCCACTTCAACGAGCAGTACTTC. This codes for CASSHFNEQYF.